These 31 T cell receptor beta chains came from one sample sequenced in a study of shared clonotypes between healthy human individuals. The protocol was immunoSEQ multiplex PCR, while the TCRdb copy is restricted to in-frame clones and leaves out a portion. Here the sample spans 1,400,000 or so clones, around 98.5% being singletons. What was sequenced was naive CD4+ T cells sorted from blood. Subset reported: CD45RA+ positively selected. Receptor source: a man younger than 40 in good health.

The chain couples TRBV30 to TRBJ1-1; D possibly corresponds to TRBD1 (5 bases). The CDR3 covers 13 residues. CDR1 GTSNPN and CDR2 SVGIG come from the germline V gene (reference sequence). Trimming took 5 bases from V and 7 from J, leaving 17 bases between them. CDR3 loop: CAWWGRAEGEAFF. In DNA, the CDR3 is TGTGCCTGGTGGGGCAGGGCTGAGGGTGAAGCTTTCTTT.

V gene TRBV11-2 combines with J gene TRBJ2-4, with unresolved D. The CDR3 loop spans 15 amino acids. V was trimmed by 1 base and J by 1 base, leaving 8 bases between them. Looked up from germline, CDR1 is SGHAT and CDR2 is FQNNGV. The CDR3 region is CASSLVPSAKNIQYF. The CDR3, as DNA: TGTGCCAGCAGCTTAGTCCCATCGGCCAAAAACATTCAGTACTTC.

The chain joins TRBV5-1 to TRBJ2-7, with TRBD2 matching 9 bases. CDR3 length equals 15 residues. Germline V lookup: CDR1 SGHRS, CDR2 YFSETQ. The trim removed 0 bases at V and 3 bases at J, leaving 4 bases unmatched. CDR3 nucleotide sequence: TGCGCCAGCAGCTTGGGGTTAGCGGGAGACTACGAGCAGTACTTC. Translation gives CASSLGLAGDYEQYF. The full variable domain, with the rest looked up from reference TRBV5-1 and TRBJ2-7, is KAGVTQTPRYLIKTRGQQVTLSCSPISGHRSVSWYQQTPGQGLQFLFEYFSETQRNKGNFPGRFSGRQFSNSRSEMNVSTLELGDSALYLCASSLGLAGDYEQYFGPGTRLTVT.

The CDR3, as DNA: TGTGCCAGCACCCAAGGTGAACAGAACGGCTACACCTTC. Translation: CASTQGEQNGYTF. The chain links TRBV7-9 to TRBJ1-2, with D unclear. The CDR3 consists of 13 residues. CDR1 is SEHNR, CDR2 FQNEAQ, per germline (reference sequence). Trimming removed 7 bases at V and 8 bases at J, with 17 bases between.

The chain has TRBV7-3 and TRBJ2-1; D remains ambiguous. Germline V CDR1 and CDR2: SGHTA, FQGTGA. The CDR3 extends over 15 amino acids. Trimming shortened V by 2 bases and J by 0 bases, and 8 bases separated the two germline ends. The CDR3 is CASSLGGNSYNEQFF. Here the CDR3 DNA reads TGTGCCAGCAGCTTAGGCGGTAACTCCTACAATGAGCAGTTCTTC.

This chain uses TRBV28 with TRBJ2-7; the D gene is possibly TRBD1 (7 bases). CDR3 size: 15 residues. Per germline, CDR1 MDHEN and CDR2 SYDVKM. Trimming stripped 4 bases from V and 4 bases from J, with 17 bases between. CDR3 amino acids: CASSSPGGGLYEQYF. CDR3 sequence (DNA): TGTGCCAGCAGTTCCCCAGGGGGAGGCCTTTACGAGCAGTACTTC. Full variable domain (missing parts from reference TRBV28 and TRBJ2-7): DVKVTQSSRYLVKRTGEKVFLECVQDMDHENMFWYRQDPGLGLRLIYFSYDVKMKEKGDIPEGYSVSREKKERFSLILESASTNQTSMYLCASSSPGGGLYEQYFGPGTRLTVT.

DNA of the CDR3: TGTGCCAGCAGCTCAGGGGGTGTTCCCCCCTCCTACGAGCAGTACTTC. Translation: CASSSGGVPPSYEQYF. The chain is built from TRBV13 and TRBJ2-7; TRBD1 aligns across 7 bases. Germline CDR1 is PRHDT and CDR2 is FYEKMQ (reference sequence). J gave up 0 bases and V 4 bases, and 9 bases lay outside the gene matches. The CDR3 runs to 16 residues.

The chain combines TRBV4-3 with TRBJ2-4; D not certain. This CDR3 is 15 amino acids long. V lost 0 bases, J lost 0 bases, and 6 bases lay in between. CDR1 is LGHNA and CDR2 is YSLEER in the germline V gene. The CDR3 region is CASSQDRVAKNIQYF. The CDR3 nucleotides read TGCGCCAGCAGCCAAGACAGAGTAGCCAAAAACATTCAGTACTTC.

The chain is built from TRBV18 and TRBJ2-4; 11 nucleotides align to TRBD1. Germline-derived CDR1 and CDR2 are KGHSH and LQKENI. The length of the CDR3 is 18 residues. V gave up 5 bases and J gave up 0 bases; unmatched junction bases: 9. CDR3 in amino acids: CASSRDRGTLLAKNIQYF. As DNA, the CDR3 is TGTGCCAGCTCAAGGGACAGGGGGACACTCCTAGCCAAAAACATTCAGTACTTC.

The V call is TRBV18, the J call TRBJ1-1; D uncertain. Germline V gene lookup returns CDR1 KGHSH and CDR2 LQKENI. The CDR3 extends over 16 amino acids. Trimming pared 2 bases from V and 0 bases from J, leaving 13 bases between. CDR3 loop: CASSPVIISMNTEAFF. Written as DNA, the CDR3 is TGTGCCAGCTCACCAGTCATTATATCCATGAACACTGAAGCTTTCTTT. The full variable domain, with the rest looked up from reference TRBV18 and TRBJ1-1, is NAGVMQNPRHLVRRRGQEARLRCSPMKGHSHVYWYRQLPEEGLKFMVYLQKENIIDESGMPKERFSAEFPKEGPSILRIQQVVRGDSAAYFCASSPVIISMNTEAFFGQGTRLTVV.

V usage is TRBV11-2 and J usage is TRBJ2-2; D call uncertain. Germline CDR1 is SGHAT and CDR2 is FQNNGV. V was pared by 2 bases and J by 0 bases, with 10 bases between. The length of the CDR3 is 16 residues. The CDR3 sequence: CASSLRPVANTGELFF. CDR3 nucleotides: TGTGCCAGCAGCTTACGTCCGGTGGCGAACACCGGGGAGCTGTTTTTT.

The genes are TRBV28 and TRBJ1-5, with D perhaps TRBD1 (5 bases). The V end was cut by 8 bases, the J end by 4 bases, with 18 bases between. CDR1 MDHEN and CDR2 SYDVKM come from the germline V gene. This CDR3 comprises 15 residues. Written as DNA, the CDR3 is TGTGCCAGCTTACCTTGGGTACAGGTTAATCAGCCCCAGCATTTT. This codes for CASLPWVQVNQPQHF.

The gene calls are TRBV11-2 and TRBJ2-7; 10 bases agree with TRBD2. The CDR3 is 15 amino acids. CDR1 and CDR2 (germline): SGHAT, FQNNGV. V shed 4 bases, J shed 4 bases, and the junction held 7 bases outside the gene matches. The CDR3 region has the DNA TGTGCCAGCAGCTCCCTAGCGGGAGAGGCTTACGAGCAGTACTTC. Amino acid sequence: CASSSLAGEAYEQYF. The full variable domain, with the rest looked up from reference TRBV11-2 and TRBJ2-7, is EAGVAQSPRYKIIEKRQSVAFWCNPISGHATLYWYQQILGQGPKLLIQFQNNGVVDDSQLPKDRFSAERLKGVDSTLKIQPAKLEDSAVYLCASSSLAGEAYEQYFGPGTRLTVT.

The chain uses TRBV7-9 and TRBJ2-7; the match to TRBD1 covers 8 bases. CDR3 length: 15 amino acids. In germline, CDR1 is SEHNR, CDR2 FQNEAQ (reference sequence). With V trimmed by 0 bases and J by 1 base, 2 bases remained unmatched. The CDR3 is CASSLAGQESYEQYF. CDR3 DNA sequence: TGTGCCAGCAGCTTAGCGGGACAGGAGTCCTACGAGCAGTACTTC.

The chain employs TRBV4-1 and TRBJ2-1; 8 bases match TRBD1. The V gene end was trimmed by 2 bases and the J gene end by 10 bases; junction bases not matched to a gene: 19. Germline values: CDR1 MGHRA, CDR2 YSYEKL. The CDR3 covers 18 residues. CDR3 loop: CASSQPPGRTGLFPEQFF. DNA of the CDR3: TGCGCCAGCAGCCAACCCCCCGGTCGGACAGGGTTGTTCCCCGAGCAGTTCTTC.

The V and J genes are TRBV19 and TRBJ2-3, with 9 bases aligning to TRBD1. With 3 bases clipped from V and 3 bases from J, the junction kept 4 bases outside the gene matches. The CDR3 runs to 15 residues. Germline values: CDR1 LNHDA, CDR2 SQIVND (reference sequence). CDR3 residues: CASSIGTGLTDTQYF. DNA for the CDR3: TGTGCCAGTAGTATCGGGACAGGGCTTACAGATACGCAGTATTTT.

The sample holds one count of this clone. The V gene is TRBV10-3, the J gene TRBJ2-2, with TRBD2 identical over 13 bases. This CDR3 is built from 19 residues. Germline trimming cut 9 bases from V and 2 bases from J; bases unmatched to any gene: 15. In germline, CDR1 is ENHRY, CDR2 SYGVKD. In DNA form, the CDR3 reads TGTGCCATTCCCGGACGGGGGACTAGCGGGATACCTAACACCGGGGAGCTGTTTTTT. Translated: CAIPGRGTSGIPNTGELFF.

As to this clone: Within the sample, other DNA sequences also encode this same CDR3. This chain links TRBV5-1 with TRBJ1-3; no firm D call. V was trimmed by 0 bases and J by 0 bases, leaving 7 bases between them. The CDR3 is 15 amino acids. Germline V gives CDR1 SGHRS, CDR2 YFSETQ. CDR3 DNA sequence: TGCGCCAGCAGCTTGGACAGTCACTCTGGAAACACCATATATTTT. It specifies CASSLDSHSGNTIYF.

A note on this clone: The junction departs from germline at one end; a sequencing error may be responsible. The chain employs TRBV4-1 and TRBJ1-4; maybe TRBD1 (6 bases). Germline CDR1 reads MGHRA; CDR2 reads YSYEKL. CDR3 length equals 13 residues. CDR3 nucleotides: TGCGCCAGCAACCAAGAGGGACATAAAAAACTGTTTTTT. Protein sequence: CASNQEGHKKLFF.

The V gene is TRBV2, the J gene TRBJ2-3; D gene unclear. V lost 3 bases and J 8 bases, leaving 12 bases between the germline ends. There are 13 residues in the CDR3. From germline, CDR1 is SNHLY and CDR2 FYNNEI. CDR3 amino acids: CASSDVVVATQYF. In DNA form, the CDR3 reads TGTGCCAGCAGTGATGTTGTGGTGGCTACGCAGTATTTT. The full variable domain, its missing parts supplied by reference TRBV2 and TRBJ2-3, is EPEVTQTPSHQVTQMGQEVILRCVPISNHLYFYWYRQILGQKVEFLVSFYNNEISEKSEIFDDQFSVERPDGSNFTLKIRSTKLEDSAMYFCASSDVVVATQYFGPGTRLTVL.

CDR3 sequence: CARSLSSGSDNEQFF. CDR3 DNA: TGTGCCAGAAGCTTGTCTAGCGGTTCAGACAATGAGCAGTTCTTC. The chain employs TRBV5-3 and TRBJ2-1; 7 nucleotides agree with TRBD2. TRBV5-3 is placed among ORFs of uncertain function. Unmatched junction bases numbered 6, after V lost 1 base and J lost 5 bases. The CDR3 sequence is 15 residues long.

The gene calls are TRBV27 and TRBJ1-1; no clear D. Germline-derived CDR1 and CDR2 are MNHEY and SMNVEV (reference sequence). Trimming stripped 1 base from V and 4 bases from J, with 22 bases between. The length of the CDR3 is 18 residues. As DNA, the CDR3 is TGTGCCAGCAGTTTATATGGATGGGGAGCCGGTGAGGGCACTGAAGCTTTCTTT. It specifies CASSLYGWGAGEGTEAFF.

V usage is TRBV7-2 and J usage is TRBJ1-2, with 8 bases identical to TRBD1. The CDR3 loop spans 15 amino acids. From germline, CDR1 is SGHTA and CDR2 FQGNSA. J was trimmed by 4 bases and V by 2 bases; bases with no gene match: 6. This chain's CDR3 is CASSLTTGGIYGYTF. As DNA, the CDR3 is TGTGCCAGCAGCTTAACCACAGGGGGTATCTATGGCTACACCTTC. Based on the CDR3 plus reference TRBV7-2 and TRBJ1-2, the full variable domain is GAGVSQSPSNKVTEKGKDVELRCDPISGHTALYWYRQSLGQGLEFLIYFQGNSAPDKSGLPSDRFSAERTGGSVSTLTIQRTQQEDSAVYLCASSLTTGGIYGYTFGSGTRLTVV.

This clone came up once. This chain joins TRBV5-1 and TRBJ2-5, with no clear D. This CDR3 has 15 residues. Germline CDR1 and CDR2: SGHRS and YFSETQ. Trimming shortened V by 4 bases and J by 1 base, and 14 bases separated the two germline ends. The CDR3 coding sequence is TGCGCCAGCAGCATCCGGTCGACTTTCCAAGAGACCCAGTACTTC. This gives the protein CASSIRSTFQETQYF.

The V and J genes are TRBV9 and TRBJ2-1; D is undetermined. The V and J ends lost 3 bases and 5 bases respectively, with 3 bases between them. CDR1 is SGDLS and CDR2 is YYNGEE in the germline V gene. The length of the CDR3 is 11 residues. DNA for the CDR3: TGTGCCAGCAGCGAAAACAATGAGCAGTTCTTC. Amino acid sequence: CASSENNEQFF.

The gene calls are TRBV7-8 and TRBJ2-3, with D perhaps TRBD1 or TRBD2 (5 bases each). CDR1 is SGHVS and CDR2 is FQNEAQ in the germline V gene. The CDR3 is 18 residues long. Trimming took off 2 bases at V and 4 bases at J, with 22 bases between the two ends. In DNA form, the CDR3 reads TGTGCCAGCAGCTTACATCGGGGACCTCCTTCGGACGCAGATACGCAGTATTTT. This gives the protein CASSLHRGPPSDADTQYF.

J is TRBJ2-1 and V is TRBV2; 8 positions agree with TRBD2. The germline gives CDR1 SNHLY, CDR2 FYNNEI. Trimming at V came to 7 bases and at J to 10 bases, leaving 12 bases not matched to a gene. The CDR3 runs 14 residues. CDR3 sequence: CASKGTRESREQFF. The DNA of the CDR3 is TGTGCCAGCAAGGGGACTAGAGAATCGAGGGAGCAGTTCTTC.

The rearrangement joins TRBV5-1 to TRBJ2-7; D is unclear. V dropped 10 bases and J dropped 3 bases, with 17 bases sitting between them. The CDR3 length is 13 residues. Germline V gives CDR1 SGHRS, CDR2 YFSETQ. The CDR3 spells CASSEGTDYEQYF. The CDR3 coding sequence is TGCGCCTCCTCGGAAGGAACAGACTACGAGCAGTACTTC.

J is TRBJ2-1 and V is TRBV2; 8 positions agree with TRBD2. The J segment lost 5 bases and the V segment lost 8 bases, leaving 5 bases of the junction unmatched. Germline CDR1 is SNHLY and CDR2 is FYNNEI. This CDR3 is built from 13 residues. CDR3 sequence: CASERESNNEQFF. In DNA, the CDR3 is TGTGCCAGCGAGCGGGAGTCCAACAATGAGCAGTTCTTC.

With respect to this clone: Other DNA sequences in the same sample also yield this CDR3. V and J are TRBV5-1 and TRBJ2-7; 9 positions agree with TRBD1. Germline V gene data show CDR1 as SGHRS and CDR2 as YFSETQ. This CDR3 spans 13 amino acids. V shed 4 bases and J 4 bases; nucleotides not matched to a gene: 3. The CDR3 loop reads CASSRDRVYEQYF. The CDR3 DNA follows: TGCGCCAGCAGCCGGGACAGGGTTTACGAGCAGTACTTC.

The chain employs TRBV7-8 and TRBJ1-5; D uncertain. Trimming removed 5 bases at V and 0 bases at J, with 8 bases between. CDR1 is SGHVS and CDR2 is FQNEAQ in the germline V gene. CDR3 length: 14 residues. Written as DNA, the CDR3 is TGTGCCAGCAGCCCAGAGAATAGCAATCAGCCCCAGCATTTT. This gives the protein CASSPENSNQPQHF.